This is a list of T cell receptor beta chains from one sample in a study of beta chain features in type 1 diabetes. Clones were read by immunoSEQ multiplex PCR, and TCRdb kept only the in-frame ones, dropping some. The data contain about 660,000 clones, over 11% of them singletons. Sequenced material: naive CD4+ T cells from blood. The source is a man between 18 and 29 years old with type 1 diabetes. The CDR3 runs from the conserved cysteine through the conserved F or W. D genes are given only for firm matches. Some rows have no size entry. The others give once, few or many, or a class for an expanded clone.

V gene	clone size	D gene	J gene	CDR3 DNA	CDR3 protein
TRBV30	few	NA	TRBJ2-3	TGTGCCTGGAGTGTACAAAACACAGATACGCAGTATTTT	CAWSVQNTDTQYF
TRBV30	few	NA	TRBJ1-5	TGTGCCTGGAACGGCCAGAGCAATCAGCCCCAGCATTTT	CAWNGQSNQPQHF
TRBV5-4	NA	TRBD2	TRBJ2-1	TGTGCCAGCAGCTTCCGGACTAGCGGGTATGGGGAGCAGTTCTTC	CASSFRTSGYGEQFF
TRBV29-1	NA	NA	TRBJ1-2	TGCAGCGTTCAAGTTAACTATGGCTACACCTTC	CSVQVNYGYTF
TRBV28	NA	NA	TRBJ2-5	TGTGCCAGCAGCCACGAAGAGACCCAATACTTC	CASSHEETQYF
TRBV11-2	NA	NA	TRBJ1-2	TGTGCCAGCAGCTTGGAGGAGTATGGCTACACCTTC	CASSLEEYGYTF
TRBV4-2	NA	NA	TRBJ1-5	TGTGCCAGCAGCCAAGGACTGACTCAGCAGCCCCAGCATTTT	CASSQGLTQQPQHF
TRBV9	NA	TRBD2	TRBJ2-1	TGTGCCAGCAGCGTAAGCATTAAGTCCCAGCGGGAAAACAATGAGCAGTTCTTC	CASSVSIKSQRENNEQFF
TRBV7-9	NA	NA	TRBJ1-6	TGTGCCAGCAGCGGGACCTCCTATAATTCACCCCTCCACTTT	CASSGTSYNSPLHF
TRBV6-5	few	TRBD1	TRBJ2-3	TGTGCCAGCAGACCATCCGGACAGGGTGATACGCAGTATTTT	CASRPSGQGDTQYF